Below, 22 T cell receptor beta chains from the same sample are listed, as sequenced in a study of regulatory T cells in long-lasting Graves disease. Combining iRepertoire HTBI primers with Arm-PCR of CDR3 regions, the authors built TCR beta libraries. One entry per CDR3 protein results from TCRdb running MiXCR on the multiplex PCR reads. This table has over 500,000 distinct CDR3 sequences, about 15% appearing once. Time point given: newly diagnosed GD, antithyroid drugs for less than 3 months. TCR sequences were obtained from RNA taken from PBMCs. This same sample was also taken into another study, of T cells in Graves' hyperthyroidism and ophthalmopathy.

Sequencing was performed on peripheral blood mononuclear cells (PBMCs), taken at new diagnosis, from a patient treated with antithyroid drugs. These receptors came from a man aged 18 to 35 with Graves disease.

This clonotype was seen more than once but under ten times. V usage is TRBV20-1 and J usage is TRBJ2-5; D call uncertain. Looked up from germline, CDR1 is DFQATT and CDR2 is SNEGSKA (reference sequence). V was shortened by 0 bases and J by 2 bases, with 1 base between the two germline ends. The CDR3 extends over 11 amino acids. In nucleotides, the CDR3 is TGCAGTGCTAGAGAGCAAGAGACCCAGTACTTC. Protein: CSAREQETQYF.

This clonotype showed up many times. This sequence joins TRBV27 and TRBJ2-5; 7 nucleotides align to TRBD1. Germline values: CDR1 MNHEY, CDR2 SMNVEV (reference sequence). The trim removed 4 bases at V and 2 bases at J, leaving 7 bases unmatched. The CDR3 contains 15 residues. CDR3 in DNA: TGTGCCAGCAGTTGGGGGCCAGGGGGACAAGAGACCCAGTACTTC. This codes for CASSWGPGGQETQYF.

This clonotype was picked up many times. The chain carries TRBV28 and TRBJ2-2; 11 bases match TRBD1. Germline-derived CDR1 and CDR2 are MDHEN and SYDVKM. The CDR3 has 16 residues. The junction had 10 bases not matched to a gene; V was cut back by 6 bases and J by 7 bases. CDR3: CASSRVGQGAIGELFF. DNA for the CDR3: TGTGCCAGCAGCCGTGTCGGACAGGGGGCTATCGGGGAGCTGTTTTTT.

This clonotype was recorded at least ten times. The chain combines TRBV7-9 with TRBJ1-1; D ambiguous. V was clipped by 6 bases and J by 1 base, with 12 bases between them. CDR1 is SEHNR and CDR2 is FQNEAQ in the germline V gene (reference sequence). This CDR3 is built from 14 residues. Here the CDR3 reads CASRQLSGNTEAFF. CDR3 bases: TGTGCCAGCAGACAACTCTCAGGGAACACTGAAGCTTTCTTT.

In the case of this clonotype: It may be a read error: a sequence one base away is much more abundant. The CDR3 loop is CSVSAAPILDEHYF. Written as DNA, the CDR3 is TGCAGCGTGAGCGCCGCGCCCATCCTAGACGAGCATTACTTC. The V call is TRBV29-1, the J call TRBJ2-7; D is unresolved. Germline CDR1 SQVTM, CDR2 ANQGSEA. This CDR3 spans 14 amino acids.

To note about this clonotype: Since a much larger clone is just one base distant, this may be a read error. The chain joins TRBV30 to TRBJ2-1, with unresolved D. The CDR3 totals 17 residues. The germline V gene has CDR1 GTSNPN and CDR2 SVGIG (reference sequence). V shed 0 bases and J shed 5 bases, with 20 bases lying between them. The CDR3 loop is CAWSVTVAPLINNEQFF. The CDR3 DNA follows: TGTGCCTGGAGTGTTACAGTGGCCCCTCTAATAAACAATGAGCAGTTCTTC.

The chain combines TRBV19 with TRBJ2-1, with D possibly called TRBD1 or TRBD2 (6 bases each). Germline V gene data show CDR1 as LNHDA and CDR2 as SQIVND (reference sequence). CDR3 length equals 14 residues. The CDR3 region is CAHREASSYNEQFF. CDR3 bases: TGTGCTCACAGGGAGGCCAGCTCCTACAATGAGCAGTTCTTC.

The gene calls are TRBV28 and TRBJ2-5; no definite D call. The CDR3 contains 15 residues. Trimming took 1 base from V and 1 from J, leaving 10 bases between them. From germline, CDR1 is MDHEN and CDR2 SYDVKM. CDR3 sequence: CASSLLTTSQETQYF. The DNA for the CDR3 is TGTGCCAGCAGTTTATTGACCACCTCCCAAGAGACCCAGTACTTC.

The rearrangement uses TRBV29-1 and TRBJ2-3; D is uncertain. The CDR3 runs 14 residues. V was shortened by 1 base and J by 2 bases, with 10 bases between the two germline ends. CDR1 is SQVTM, CDR2 ANQGSEA, per germline. CDR3 sequence (DNA): TGCAGCGTTGAAGTGGTAGTTCCCACAGATACGCAGTATTTT. Translation: CSVEVVVPTDTQYF.

This clonotype was counted at least ten times. V is TRBV27 and J is TRBJ1-4, with D possibly TRBD1 on 5 matching bases. The CDR3 spans 15 residues. Germline CDR1 and CDR2: MNHEY and SMNVEV (reference sequence). V lost 2 bases, J lost 3 bases, and 10 bases lay in between. Here the CDR3 reads CASSLVDSPNEKLFF. In nucleotides, the CDR3 is TGTGCCAGCAGTTTAGTAGACAGCCCTAATGAAAAACTGTTTTTT.

Here the CDR3 DNA reads TGTGCCAGCAGTGAAGTAGCGGAGTCCCTCTACGAGCAGTACTTC. Translated, it gives CASSEVAESLYEQYF. This sequence joins TRBV2 and TRBJ2-7, with D perhaps TRBD2 (6 bases). The CDR3 has 15 residues. Per germline, CDR1 SNHLY and CDR2 FYNNEI. V lost 1 base and J lost 3, with 13 bases in between.

This clonotype was recorded a few times. The rearrangement joins TRBV30 to TRBJ2-3; perhaps TRBD2 as D (5 bases). Trimming stripped 4 bases from V and 1 base from J, with 6 bases between. In germline, CDR1 is GTSNPN, CDR2 SVGIG (reference sequence). This CDR3 spans 12 amino acids. CDR3 region: CAWNSGTDTQYF. CDR3 coding DNA: TGTGCCTGGAATAGCGGCACAGATACGCAGTATTTT.

This clonotype turned up a few times. V is TRBV20-1 and J is TRBJ2-7; D gene unclear. V dropped 1 base and J dropped 1 base, with 11 bases sitting between them. The germline CDR1 and CDR2 sequences are DFQATT and SNEGSKA (reference sequence). The length of the CDR3 is 14 residues. The CDR3 DNA reads as TGCAGTGCTAGAGGGGCAAACCCTTCCTACGAGCAGTACTTC. Residues: CSARGANPSYEQYF.

There are many counts of this clonotype. The chain employs TRBV12-3 or TRBV12-4 and TRBJ2-3, with 9 bases matching TRBD2. V shed 5 bases, J shed 6 bases, and the junction held 12 bases outside the gene matches. CDR3 length: 16 residues. The CDR3 region is CASSPRGSGSSDTQYF. DNA for the CDR3: TGTGCCAGCAGTCCCCGGGGTAGCGGGAGTTCCGATACGCAGTATTTT.

In regard to this clonotype: A read error is possible here, since a much larger clone lies one base away. In nucleotides, the CDR3 is TGTGTCAGCAGTGACGGGGCCCATCAGCCCCAGCATTTT. It is translated as CVSSDGAHQPQHF. This chain connects TRBV6-4 to TRBJ1-5, with TRBD1 as a possible D gene (5 bases). The V gene's germline CDR1 is MRHNA and CDR2 SNTAGT. The CDR3 contains 13 residues.

This clonotype was counted between two and nine times. This chain joins TRBV12-5 and TRBJ2-2; 15 bases map to TRBD2. The junction had 6 bases not matched to a gene; V was cut back by 5 bases and J by 2 bases. This CDR3 region has 18 residues. Germline V gives CDR1 LGHNT, CDR2 FRNRAP. CDR3 nucleotides: TGTGCTAGTGGTGCCGGGACTAGCGGGAGGACAAACACCGGGGAGCTGTTTTTT. Protein: CASGAGTSGRTNTGELFF.

V and J are TRBV7-9 and TRBJ2-7; D unclear. V was cut by 5 bases and J by 4 bases, with 9 bases left in between. Germline CDR1 reads SEHNR; CDR2 reads FQNEAQ (reference sequence). The CDR3 extends over 12 amino acids. CDR3 region: CASSQQRYEQYF. Here the CDR3 DNA reads TGTGCCAGCAGCCAACAGAGGTACGAGCAGTACTTC.

This clonotype was observed many times. The chain joins TRBV27 to TRBJ1-1; D ambiguous. The ends were cut back, 7 bases at V and 8 bases at J, with 14 bases in the middle. The CDR3 has 12 amino acids. Looked up from germline, CDR1 is MNHEY and CDR2 is SMNVEV (reference sequence). CDR3 DNA: TGTGCCAGCAAGGGCCCCGAGGCCGAAGCTTTCTTT. This translates into CASKGPEAEAFF.

CDR3 in DNA: TGCAGTGCTAGGAGGGGGGGAGGTAGCACTGAAGCTTTCTTT. Encoded protein: CSARRGGGSTEAFF. The chain is built from TRBV20-1 and TRBJ1-1; D may be TRBD1 (6 bases). This CDR3 region has 14 residues. V dropped 3 bases and J dropped 4 bases, with 15 bases sitting between them. CDR1 and CDR2 from the germline V gene are DFQATT and SNEGSKA (reference sequence).

The table lists this clonotype with a few counts. The CDR3, as DNA: TGTGCCAGCTCACCCCCCGGAGAGGGAGGAGGACCCTACGAGCAGTACTTC. Its translation: CASSPPGEGGGPYEQYF. This chain links TRBV18 with TRBJ2-7; D is perhaps TRBD2 (6 bases). Trimming pared 3 bases from V and 2 bases from J, leaving 20 bases between. CDR3 length: 17 amino acids. Germline lookup yields CDR1 KGHSH and CDR2 LQKENI.

This clonotype turned up a few times. The rearrangement uses TRBV5-1 and TRBJ2-7, with 7 bases matching TRBD2. The ends lost 1 base at V and 7 bases at J; junction bases unmatched: 11. The CDR3 contains 15 residues. Germline V gives CDR1 SGHRS, CDR2 YFSETQ. The CDR3 protein is CASSLRRERVEEQYF. CDR3 nucleotides: TGCGCCAGCAGCTTGAGGCGGGAGCGTGTCGAAGAGCAGTACTTC.

This clonotype has only a few counts. The V and J genes are TRBV25-1 and TRBJ1-6; maybe TRBD1 (6 bases). V was clipped by 1 base and J by 12 bases, with 10 bases between them. There are 13 residues in the CDR3. Per the germline V gene, CDR1 is MGHDK and CDR2 is SYGVNS. This CDR3 is CASSELGQLPLHF. For the CDR3, the DNA is TGTGCCAGCAGTGAATTAGGACAGTTACCCCTCCACTTT.